One T cell receptor beta chain is described in this entry. Its antigen is unidentified. The data were obtained in a study of cytomegalovirus exposure and HLA in healthy donors. The V gene's germline CDR1 is SGHAT and CDR2 FQNNGV. Trimming cost V 5 bases and J 12 bases, with 13 bases left between them. This CDR3 spans 12 amino acids. PCR amplification relied on 60 Vbeta primers (plus 13 Jbeta primers). Produced via immunoSEQ multiplex PCR; TCRdb's table is partial and in-frame only. The table shows fewer than 45,000 clones, with 80% occurring only once. Overall study results and limits: Both high specificity and high sensitivity reportedly marked the classifier's diagnosis of cytomegalovirus status. Roughly even sequencing depth across donors was the assumption behind the presence/absence analyses. A highly shared variant cluster was judged a likely technical artifact.

The chain recombines TRBV11-2 with TRBJ1-4; D remains unclear. The sample consisted of PBMCs. The receptor comes from a male donor in good health and CMV-seronegative. The CDR3 DNA reads as TGTGCCAGCAGCATGGTGGTTTCAGAACTGTTTTTT. This codes for CASSMVVSELFF.